Listed below are T cell receptor beta chains from one sample, sequenced in a study of blood T cell repertoires in COVID-19. Sequencing was performed with immunoSEQ multiplex PCR; in TCRdb, only in-frame clones are kept and a portion is missing. The table lists hundreds of thousands of clones, around 88% of them singletons, with around 6% in the top ten. The sample was peripheral blood. The origin of the receptors is an elderly man with acute or convalescent COVID-19. Both conserved end residues are part of each CDR3. The D gene is left open where the match is weak. Size values are once, few and many counts, or a class for expanded clones, and some rows have none.

len	v_gene	d_gene	abundance	j_gene	CDR3nt	CDR3aa
13	TRBV2	NA	NA	TRBJ1-6	TGTGCCAGCACCCGGGACTATAATTCACCCCTCCACTTT	CASTRDYNSPLHF
15	TRBV5-1	NA	NA	TRBJ2-3	TGCGCCAGCAGCTTGGTAGGGACATCGACAGATACGCAGTATTTT	CASSLVGTSTDTQYF
15	TRBV9	TRBD1	NA	TRBJ2-2	TGTGCCAGCACCCCAGGGGGCGCGAACACCGGGGAGCTGTTTTTT	CASTPGGANTGELFF
15	TRBV6-6	NA	NA	TRBJ1-5	TGTGCCAGCAGTTACTCTCCTCAGGGGTATCAGCCCCAGCATTTT	CASSYSPQGYQPQHF
13	TRBV6-5	NA	NA	TRBJ1-1	TGTGCCAGCAGTTACGCGGGTAACACTGAAGCTTTCTTT	CASSYAGNTEAFF
16	TRBV14	NA	NA	TRBJ2-3	TGTGCCAGCAGCCAAGGTAGTTCGGCGGCAACAGATACGCAGTATTTT	CASSQGSSAATDTQYF
15	TRBV3-1/TRBV3-2	NA	NA	TRBJ2-2	TGTGCCAGCAGCCAAAGGGGTGCGAACACCGGGGAGCTGTTTTTT	CASSQRGANTGELFF
15	TRBV7-9	TRBD1	few	TRBJ2-2	TGTGCCAGCAGACCCCGGACAGGGGACCACGGGGAGCTGTTTTTT	CASRPRTGDHGELFF
12	TRBV10-3	NA	NA	TRBJ1-2	TGTGCCATCAGTGATGACAGAGAAGGCTACACCTTC	CAISDDREGYTF
15	TRBV9	TRBD1	NA	TRBJ2-7	TGTGCCAGCAGCGTAGACGGGACAGGGCTGGACGAGCAGTACTTC	CASSVDGTGLDEQYF
16	TRBV7-6	TRBD2	NA	TRBJ2-5	TGTGCCAGCAGCTTAGGGGGACTAGCGGTCCAAGAGACCCAGTACTTC	CASSLGGLAVQETQYF
13	TRBV2	TRBD1	NA	TRBJ2-7	TGTGCCAGCAGTGTGGGACAGGGGAGCGAGCAGTACTTC	CASSVGQGSEQYF
15	TRBV2	NA	few	TRBJ2-5	TGTGCCAGCAGTGAACTCGGGTTGGCCCAAGAGACCCAGTACTTC	CASSELGLAQETQYF
15	TRBV6-5	TRBD1	NA	TRBJ2-6	TGTGCCAGCAGACTCGACAGGGGTGGGGCCAACGTCCTGACTTTC	CASRLDRGGANVLTF
15	TRBV9	NA	NA	TRBJ1-2	TGTGCCAGCAGCGTAGGAGGTAGGGGTAACTATGGCTACACCTTC	CASSVGGRGNYGYTF
16	TRBV3-1/TRBV3-2	TRBD2	NA	TRBJ2-1	TGTGCCAGCAGCCAAGCACGGCGGGGGGGCATCAATGAGCAGTTCTTC	CASSQARRGGINEQFF
14	TRBV5-1	TRBD2	NA	TRBJ2-3	TGCGCCAGCAGCGGCGGGGGGGCGGCAGATACGCAGTATTTT	CASSGGGAADTQYF
15	TRBV7-3	NA	NA	TRBJ2-5	TGTGCCAGCAGCCCAGGCACCCTGTACCAAGAGACCCAGTACTTC	CASSPGTLYQETQYF
15	TRBV9	NA	NA	TRBJ2-2	TGTGCCAGCAGCGTAGCTGCACTGAACACCGGGGAGCTGTTTTTT	CASSVAALNTGELFF
16	TRBV5-1	NA	NA	TRBJ2-5	TGCGCCAGCAGCTTGGTCCCAGGGGTTTTTCAAGAGACCCAGTACTTC	CASSLVPGVFQETQYF
13	TRBV14	NA	NA	TRBJ2-5	TGTGCCAGCAGCGGGTCTAGCGTCGAGACCCAGTACTTC	CASSGSSVETQYF
16	TRBV6-2/TRBV6-3	TRBD2	NA	TRBJ2-7	TGTGCCAGCAGTTACTCGATATTAGCGGGAGTCAACGAGCAGTACTTC	CASSYSILAGVNEQYF
12	TRBV29-1	TRBD1	NA	TRBJ1-1	TGCAGCGTCGACAGGGGAGGAACTGAAGCTTTCTTT	CSVDRGGTEAFF
13	TRBV2	NA	NA	TRBJ2-3	TGTGCCAGCATGCGGGACAGCACAGATACGCAGTATTTT	CASMRDSTDTQYF
14	TRBV5-1	TRBD1	NA	TRBJ2-3	TGCGCCAGCAGCTGGGACAGAAACACAGATACGCAGTATTTT	CASSWDRNTDTQYF
14	TRBV11-2	NA	NA	TRBJ2-2	TGTGCCAGCAGCTTACGGGGAAGGACCGGGGAGCTGTTTTTT	CASSLRGRTGELFF
13	TRBV7-8	NA	NA	TRBJ2-3	TGTGCCAGCAGCTTAGGTTACACAGATACGCAGTATTTT	CASSLGYTDTQYF
15	TRBV19	NA	NA	TRBJ1-1	TGTGCCAGTAGTATAAAACCGCACTCCCCCACTGAAGCTTTCTTT	CASSIKPHSPTEAFF
16	TRBV7-9	NA	NA	TRBJ1-3	TGTGCCAGCAGCCCGCGGGGGTCCAGCTCTGGAAACACCATATATTTT	CASSPRGSSSGNTIYF
15	TRBV28	TRBD1	NA	TRBJ1-5	TGTGCCAGCGGACAGGGTAGAAATAGCAATCAGCCCCAGCATTTT	CASGQGRNSNQPQHF
14	TRBV16	NA	NA	TRBJ1-5	TGTGCCTGCTCCTCAGATTATAGCAATCAGCCCCAGCATTTT	CACSSDYSNQPQHF
11	TRBV30	NA	NA	TRBJ2-4	TGTGCCTGGGACACAGGTGGGGTCCGGTACTTC	CAWDTGGVRYF
18	TRBV30	TRBD2	NA	TRBJ2-7	TGTGCCTGGAGTACCAGGGCGGGACTAGCGGGGGGGCACGGCGAGCAGTACTTC	CAWSTRAGLAGGHGEQYF
14	TRBV2	NA	NA	TRBJ2-2	TGTGCCAGCAGACAGCTAGGGGCTGGGGGGGAGCTGTTTTTT	CASRQLGAGGELFF
17	TRBV27	TRBD1	NA	TRBJ2-7	TGTGCCAGCAGTTTGAGGGACAGGGGGTCCGTTACCTACGAGCAGTACTTC	CASSLRDRGSVTYEQYF
15	TRBV5-4	NA	NA	TRBJ2-7	TGTGCCAGCAGCTTGGGCACTAGCCGCACCTACGAGCAGTACTTC	CASSLGTSRTYEQYF
17	TRBV3-1/TRBV3-2	TRBD1	NA	TRBJ2-5	TGTGCCAGCAGCCAAGGAGACAGGGACCACTACCAAGAGACCCAGTACTTC	CASSQGDRDHYQETQYF
14	TRBV7-2	TRBD2	NA	TRBJ2-2	TGTGCCAGCAGCTTACGGCGGGGGAACGGGGAGCTGTTTTTT	CASSLRRGNGELFF
12	TRBV6-5	NA	NA	TRBJ2-7	TGTGCCAGCAGCGGGGGATCCTACGAGCAGTACTTC	CASSGGSYEQYF
14	TRBV24-1	TRBD1	few	TRBJ2-7	TGTGCCACCAGTGATGCGGACAGGGCCGACGAGCAGTACTTC	CATSDADRADEQYF